This T cell receptor (beta chain) was sequenced in a study of T cell responses to AZD1222 COVID-19 vaccine. This clone occurred once. The V and J ends lost 4 bases and 3 bases respectively, with 14 bases between them. Germline V lookup: CDR1 SGHKS, CDR2 YYEKEE (reference sequence). This CDR3 is 14 amino acids long. Repertoires were generated with immunoSEQ multiplex PCR, while TCRdb's copy carries only in-frame clones and drops some. The sample contains about 140,000 clones, 88% of which appear only once. The rearrangement uses TRBV5-5 and TRBJ2-7, with D perhaps TRBD2 (5 bases). This receptor was taken from an adult in good health. This sample comprised peripheral blood, obtained on day 0 of AZD1222 vaccination. This chain's CDR3 is CASSRLGLIYEQYF. The CDR3, as DNA: TGTGCCAGCAGCCGCCTAGGACTCATCTACGAGCAGTACTTC. Full variable domain (remainder filled in from reference TRBV5-5 and TRBJ2-7): DAGVTQSPTHLIKTRGQQVTLRCSPISGHKSVSWYQQVLGQGPQFIFQYYEKEERGRGNFPDRFSARQFPNYSSELNVNALLLGDSALYLCASSRLGLIYEQYFGPGTRLTVT.